Listed here are 13 T cell receptor beta chains from one sample, sequenced in a study of blood T cell repertoires in COVID-19. The method was immunoSEQ multiplex PCR; TCRdb's version includes in-frame clones alone and lacks a portion of them. Altogether around 250,000 clones are present, over 70% being singletons, with the ten largest covering approximately 9%. The sequencing input was peripheral blood. All receptors derive from a human donor in a cohort sampled during active COVID-19.

J is TRBJ2-3 and V is TRBV10-2, with TRBD2 identical over 12 bases. Germline CDR1 WSHSY, CDR2 SAAADI. The length of the CDR3 is 15 residues. The junction had 6 bases not matched to a gene; V was cut back by 7 bases and J by 4 bases. As DNA, the CDR3 is TGCGCCAGCACCGGTCCTAGCGGGAGGGCAGATACGCAGTATTTT. Its translation is CASTGPSGRADTQYF.

The chain couples TRBV28 to TRBJ1-2, with 11 bases identical to TRBD1. The CDR3 sequence is 12 residues long. Germline CDR1 reads MDHEN; CDR2 reads SYDVKM. V shed 10 bases, J shed 7 bases, and the junction held 5 bases outside the gene matches. The CDR3 region is CATDRGRFGYTF. Written as DNA, the CDR3 is TGTGCCACGGACAGGGGGCGATTTGGCTACACCTTC.

The chain employs TRBV29-1 and TRBJ2-4; 8 nucleotides line up with TRBD2. The CDR3 length is 16 residues. The germline CDR1 and CDR2 sequences are SQVTM and ANQGSEA. V lost 7 bases and J lost 6; bases outside the gene matches: 17. The DNA for the CDR3 is TGCAGCGCCGGAACCACCGGGGCGGGAGGACCAAACATTCAGTACTTC. Protein sequence: CSAGTTGAGGPNIQYF.

The chain combines TRBV5-1 with TRBJ2-1, with D perhaps TRBD2 (6 bases). V was pared by 4 bases and J by 6 bases, with 11 bases between. The CDR3 consists of 13 residues. From germline, CDR1 is SGHRS and CDR2 YFSETQ. The CDR3 nucleotides read TGCGCCAGCAGCGGAGGGCCTGCCAATGAGCAGTTCTTC. This sequence encodes CASSGGPANEQFF.

This clone was found a few times. The J gene is TRBJ2-5, the V gene TRBV5-8; 7 bases map to TRBD2. The CDR3 sequence is 12 residues long. The germline gives CDR1 SGHTS, CDR2 YDEGEE. The CDR3 region has the DNA TGTGCTGGGGAGGGTCTCGGGGAGACCCAGTACTTC. It is translated as CAGEGLGETQYF.

The gene calls are TRBV9 and TRBJ2-3; D is possibly TRBD2 (5 bases). CDR3 length: 17 residues. V was cut by 0 bases and J by 2 bases, with 16 bases left in between. From germline, CDR1 is SGDLS and CDR2 YYNGEE. The CDR3 loop reads CASSVVGLAHTTDTQYF. DNA of the CDR3: TGTGCCAGCAGCGTAGTTGGGCTAGCCCATACCACAGATACGCAGTATTTT.

The rearrangement joins TRBV4-1 to TRBJ1-2; 11 bases match TRBD1. In germline, CDR1 is MGHRA, CDR2 YSYEKL. V shed 4 bases and J 4 bases; nucleotides not matched to a gene: 5. This CDR3 is built from 15 residues. The CDR3 coding sequence is TGCGCCAGCAGCCCAGGACAGGGGGCCGCCTATGGCTACACCTTC. Translating gives CASSPGQGAAYGYTF.

The chain recombines TRBV9 with TRBJ2-4, with 11 positions matching TRBD1. J was trimmed by 6 bases and V by 4 bases; bases with no gene match: 6. CDR1 SGDLS and CDR2 YYNGEE come from the germline V gene. The CDR3 has 15 residues. The CDR3 nucleotides read TGTGCCAGCAGCTCGGGACAGGGGGTTGGAAACATTCAGTACTTC. This sequence encodes CASSSGQGVGNIQYF.

The sample holds one count of this clone. In DNA form, the CDR3 reads TGTGCCAGCAGCCTCAACAGGGGGGCCTACGAGCAGTACTTC. Protein: CASSLNRGAYEQYF. J is TRBJ2-7 and V is TRBV7-2; 8 positions match TRBD1. Germline V gene lookup returns CDR1 SGHTA and CDR2 FQGNSA. Unmatched junction bases numbered 5, after V lost 5 bases and J lost 2 bases. The CDR3 length is 14 residues.

The chain links TRBV7-6 to TRBJ2-4; D perhaps matches TRBD1 (6 bases). CDR3 length: 13 residues. Looked up from germline, CDR1 is SGHVS and CDR2 is FNYEAQ. V shed 3 bases and J shed 4 bases, with 7 bases lying between them. CDR3 region: CASSFGQKNIQYF. CDR3 nucleotide sequence: TGTGCCAGCAGCTTCGGACAGAAAAACATTCAGTACTTC.

In nucleotides, the CDR3 is TGTGCCAGCAGCCACCCTCTAGCGGGGTCTGCCCGAAGCTCAGATACGCAGTATTTT. Protein sequence: CASSHPLAGSARSSDTQYF. The rearrangement uses TRBV14 and TRBJ2-3, with 9 bases identical to TRBD2. V shed 3 bases, J shed 4 bases, and the junction held 17 bases outside the gene matches. The CDR3 is made up of 19 amino acids. In germline, CDR1 is SGHDN, CDR2 FVKESK. Based on the CDR3 plus reference TRBV14 and TRBJ2-3, the full variable domain is EAGVTQFPSHSVIEKGQTVTLRCDPISGHDNLYWYRRVMGKEIKFLLHFVKESKQDESGMPNNRFLAERTGGTYSTLKVQPAELEDSGVYFCASSHPLAGSARSSDTQYFGPGTRLTVL.

This clone was counted many times. The rearrangement uses TRBV4-1 and TRBJ1-2, with TRBD1 matching 9 bases. CDR1 is MGHRA and CDR2 is YSYEKL in the germline V gene. The CDR3 runs 15 residues. V shed 2 bases and J 8 bases; nucleotides not matched to a gene: 9. CDR3 coding DNA: TGCGCCAGCAGCCAAACTAGACAGGGGGTTCAGGGCTACACCTTC. It encodes CASSQTRQGVQGYTF.

The chain is built from TRBV19 and TRBJ2-2, with 7 bases lining up with TRBD2. The CDR3 is 14 amino acids. After removal of 5 bases from V and 7 bases from J, the junction contained 7 bases not matched to a gene. CDR1 and CDR2 from the germline V gene are LNHDA and SQIVND (reference sequence). The CDR3 coding sequence is TGTGCCAGTAGTGCCGGGAGGACCGGCGGGGAGCTGTTTTTT. It translates to CASSAGRTGGELFF.